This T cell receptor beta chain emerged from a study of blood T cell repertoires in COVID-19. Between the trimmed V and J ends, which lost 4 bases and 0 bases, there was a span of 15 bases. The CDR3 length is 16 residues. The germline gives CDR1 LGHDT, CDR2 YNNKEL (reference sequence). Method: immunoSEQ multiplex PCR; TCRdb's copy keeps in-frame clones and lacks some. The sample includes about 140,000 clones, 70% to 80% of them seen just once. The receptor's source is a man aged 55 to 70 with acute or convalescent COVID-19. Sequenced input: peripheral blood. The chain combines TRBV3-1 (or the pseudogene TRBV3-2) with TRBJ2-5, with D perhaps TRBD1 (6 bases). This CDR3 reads CASSPPDSYHQETQYF. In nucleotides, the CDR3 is TGTGCCAGCAGCCCCCCGGACAGCTACCACCAAGAGACCCAGTACTTC.